The 24 T cell receptor beta chains listed next were all sequenced from one sample in a study of immune cell composition in non-small cell lung cancer. The assay was immunoSEQ multiplex PCR, and TCRdb's table has in-frame clones only and misses some. This sample has 2,000 to 2,500 clones, with roughly 82% found just once. Sequencing was performed on lung tumor tissue. The source of these receptors is a human donor with non-small cell lung cancer.

J is TRBJ2-2 and V is TRBV11-2; 7 positions match TRBD2. CDR1 and CDR2 (germline): SGHAT, FQNNGV. The CDR3 contains 17 residues. Germline trimming cut 2 bases from V and 6 bases from J; bases unmatched to any gene: 12. The CDR3 bases are TGTGCCAGCAGCTTATATTGGCGGGGGTCATTCGCCGGGGAGCTGTTTTTT. Its translation: CASSLYWRGSFAGELFF.

Comment on this clone: At the DNA level, this CDR3 is encoded by other sequences in the same sample as well. The chain combines TRBV2 with TRBJ2-7; TRBD2 aligns across 10 bases. The length of the CDR3 is 16 residues. With V trimmed by 1 base and J by 0 bases, 3 bases remained unmatched. Per germline, CDR1 SNHLY and CDR2 FYNNEI. The CDR3 DNA is TGTGCCAGCAGTGAAGGGACTAGCGGATTCTCCTACGAGCAGTACTTC. Translated, it gives CASSEGTSGFSYEQYF.

This chain links TRBV28 with TRBJ2-2; D perhaps matches TRBD2 (6 bases). The CDR3 sequence is 14 residues long. Per germline, CDR1 MDHEN and CDR2 SYDVKM. Between the trimmed V and J ends, which lost 4 bases and 8 bases, there was a span of 14 bases. The CDR3 reads CASSSWAAGGELFF. As DNA, the CDR3 is TGTGCCAGCAGTTCGTGGGCCGCGGGGGGGGAGCTGTTTTTT.

The chain uses TRBV29-1 and TRBJ2-2; D unclear. This CDR3 spans 11 amino acids. CDR1 and CDR2 from the germline V gene are SQVTM and ANQGSEA. V lost 6 bases to trimming and J lost 9 bases, with 11 bases between them. CDR3 residues: CSVSDMRELFF. CDR3 in DNA: TGCAGCGTCTCCGACATGAGGGAGCTGTTTTTT.

The genes are TRBV9 and TRBJ2-7; 8 bases are a match to TRBD1. CDR1 is SGDLS, CDR2 YYNGEE, per germline. The CDR3 consists of 15 residues. V shed 0 bases and J 2 bases; nucleotides not matched to a gene: 4. This chain's CDR3 is CASSVGGRGPYEQYF. CDR3 nucleotides: TGTGCCAGCAGCGTAGGAGGCAGGGGGCCCTACGAGCAGTACTTC.

Written as DNA, the CDR3 is TGTGCCAGCAGGGATGATCAGGGGTATAGCAATCAGCCCCAGCATTTT. It codes for CASRDDQGYSNQPQHF. The chain recombines TRBV28 with TRBJ1-5, with TRBD1 as a possible D gene (6 bases). Germline V gene data show CDR1 as MDHEN and CDR2 as SYDVKM. The CDR3 extends over 16 amino acids. V shed 6 bases and J shed 0 bases, with 15 bases lying between them. The variable domain in full, with the rest retrieved from reference TRBV28 and TRBJ1-5, is DVKVTQSSRYLVKRTGEKVFLECVQDMDHENMFWYRQDPGLGLRLIYFSYDVKMKEKGDIPEGYSVSREKKERFSLILESASTNQTSMYLCASRDDQGYSNQPQHFGDGTRLSIL.

This clone was detected a few times. The chain uses TRBV5-6 and TRBJ2-1, with TRBD2 matching over 11 bases. The CDR3 contains 14 residues. Germline CDR1 SGHDT, CDR2 YYEEEE. The ends lost 6 bases at V and 10 bases at J; junction bases unmatched: 9. The CDR3 nucleotides are TGTGCCAGCATTTTAGCGGGGGGGCCTCCGGAGCAGTTCTTC. This translates into CASILAGGPPEQFF.

CDR3 region: CAWSGGLGGNSPLHF. As DNA, the CDR3 is TGTGCCTGGAGTGGAGGGCTGGGGGGGAATTCACCCCTCCACTTT. The chain recombines TRBV30 with TRBJ1-6; a weak D match, TRBD1 (5 bases). With 1 base removed from V and 7 bases from J, the gap between germline ends came to 14 bases. The CDR3 consists of 15 residues. Germline V gene sequence: CDR1 GTSNPN, CDR2 SVGIG (reference sequence).

The rearrangement joins TRBV5-1 to TRBJ1-2, with D maybe TRBD1 (6 bases). CDR1 is SGHRS, CDR2 YFSETQ, per germline. V lost 0 bases, J lost 4 bases, and 10 bases lay in between. The CDR3 is 14 residues long. CDR3 nucleotide sequence: TGCGCCAGCAGCTTGGAGCAGGGGTTCTATGGCTACACCTTC. Encoded protein: CASSLEQGFYGYTF.

V gene TRBV30 combines with J gene TRBJ1-3; a weak D match, TRBD1 (5 bases). The CDR3 runs 13 residues. V dropped 0 bases and J dropped 7 bases, with 10 bases sitting between them. Germline CDR1 GTSNPN, CDR2 SVGIG (reference sequence). The CDR3 DNA reads TGTGCCTGGAGTGTAAGGGGCAGGAACACCATATATTTT. This codes for CAWSVRGRNTIYF.

This clone was counted a few times. CDR3 in amino acids: CASSPGENTEAFF. The CDR3 DNA reads as TGTGCCAGCAGCCCGGGAGAGAACACTGAAGCTTTCTTT. V and J are TRBV6-4 and TRBJ1-1, with D unclear. The CDR3 contains 13 residues. V lost 6 bases to trimming and J lost 1 base, with 9 bases between them. Germline CDR1 reads MRHNA; CDR2 reads SNTAGT.

The V and J genes are TRBV5-6 and TRBJ2-1, with 9 bases lining up with TRBD1. This CDR3 contains 14 residues. Germline CDR1 and CDR2: SGHDT and YYEEEE. V shed 4 bases and J 3 bases; nucleotides not matched to a gene: 2. As DNA, the CDR3 is TGTGCCAGCAGCCGACAGGGGGTCTACAATGAGCAGTTCTTC. Residues: CASSRQGVYNEQFF.

The V gene is TRBV10-3, the J gene TRBJ2-3; 12 bases are a match to TRBD1. In germline, CDR1 is ENHRY, CDR2 SYGVKD. The V and J ends lost 6 bases and 6 bases, in that order; junction bases with no gene match: 4. CDR3 size: 14 residues. The CDR3 DNA reads TGTGCCATCAGACCGGGACAGGGGGCGGATACGCAGTATTTT. Amino acids: CAIRPGQGADTQYF.

The CDR3 sequence: CASSAPGLAGGGTGELFF. Written as DNA, the CDR3 is TGTGCCAGCAGCGCTCCGGGACTAGCGGGAGGGGGAACCGGGGAGCTGTTTTTT. This chain uses TRBV9 with TRBJ2-2, with 16 bases that match TRBD2. The V and J ends lost 3 bases and 5 bases, in that order; junction bases with no gene match: 7. CDR3 length: 18 residues. Germline assignment: CDR1 SGDLS and CDR2 YYNGEE.

This chain links TRBV7-6 with TRBJ2-7, with D tentatively TRBD1 (6 bases). This CDR3 has 13 residues. The germline V gene has CDR1 SGHVS and CDR2 FNYEAQ. Trimming cost V 1 base and J 4 bases, with 8 bases left between them. The CDR3 sequence is CASSLGTEYEQYF. DNA for the CDR3: TGTGCCAGCAGCTTAGGGACAGAGTACGAGCAGTACTTC.

By frequency in the sample, this clone is large. The V gene is TRBV6-1, the J gene TRBJ2-3; 7 nucleotides align to TRBD2. Unmatched junction bases numbered 7, after V lost 7 bases and J lost 0 bases. The CDR3 has 15 residues. Germline values: CDR1 MNHNS, CDR2 SASEGT. CDR3 nucleotide sequence: TGTGCCAGCATCCGCGGGACTACCAGCACAGATACGCAGTATTTT. This translates into CASIRGTTSTDTQYF.

V gene TRBV5-1 combines with J gene TRBJ1-1; TRBD1 agrees at 10 bases. The CDR3 sequence is 16 residues long. Germline CDR1 and CDR2: SGHRS and YFSETQ. V shed 2 bases, J shed 4 bases, and the junction held 8 bases outside the gene matches. CDR3 amino acids: CASSFGGQGVTTEAFF. The CDR3, as DNA: TGCGCCAGCAGCTTCGGCGGACAGGGGGTAACCACTGAAGCTTTCTTT. Full variable domain (missing parts from reference TRBV5-1 and TRBJ1-1): KAGVTQTPRYLIKTRGQQVTLSCSPISGHRSVSWYQQTPGQGLQFLFEYFSETQRNKGNFPGRFSGRQFSNSRSEMNVSTLELGDSALYLCASSFGGQGVTTEAFFGQGTRLTVV.

This chain connects TRBV14 to TRBJ2-3; D possibly corresponds to TRBD1 (6 bases). This CDR3 comprises 12 residues. Germline assignment: CDR1 SGHDN and CDR2 FVKESK. Trimming cost V 3 bases and J 6 bases, with 7 bases left between them. In DNA, the CDR3 is TGTGCCAGCAGCCATACAGGGGATACGCAGTATTTT. It translates to CASSHTGDTQYF.

The chain employs TRBV28 and TRBJ2-7; 7 bases line up with TRBD1. The junction had 14 bases not matched to a gene; V was cut back by 6 bases and J by 0 bases. This CDR3 has 17 residues. The V gene's germline CDR1 is MDHEN and CDR2 SYDVKM. This CDR3 is CASSSGVTGVDSYEQYF. As DNA, the CDR3 is TGTGCCAGCAGCTCTGGGGTCACAGGGGTCGACTCCTACGAGCAGTACTTC.

This clone was detected a few times. The chain joins TRBV27 to TRBJ1-2, with TRBD1 matching 7 bases. CDR1 is MNHEY and CDR2 is SMNVEV in the germline V gene (reference sequence). This CDR3 is 15 amino acids long. V shed 6 bases, J shed 1 base, and the junction held 8 bases outside the gene matches. The CDR3 protein is CASRGAGQNNYGYTF. CDR3 DNA sequence: TGTGCCAGCAGGGGGGCGGGACAGAATAACTATGGCTACACCTTC.

The CDR3 reads CASSPIGLAGQETQYF. The CDR3 nucleotides read TGTGCCAGCAGCCCGATCGGACTAGCGGGGCAAGAGACCCAGTACTTC. This chain links TRBV14 with TRBJ2-5, with 12 nucleotides matching TRBD2. The ends lost 4 bases at V and 2 bases at J; junction bases unmatched: 5. This CDR3 spans 16 amino acids. Germline assignment: CDR1 SGHDN and CDR2 FVKESK.

The chain employs TRBV7-9 and TRBJ2-3, with 9 bases identical to TRBD1. Trimming took 1 base from V and 3 from J; bases not matched to a gene: 5. Germline V gene lookup returns CDR1 SEHNR and CDR2 FQNEAQ (reference sequence). The CDR3 sequence is 16 residues long. DNA for the CDR3: TGTGCCAGCAGCTTAGTGGGACAGGGTCGAACAGATACGCAGTATTTT. It codes for CASSLVGQGRTDTQYF. The complete variable domain, with remaining parts taken from reference TRBV7-9 and TRBJ2-3, reads DTGVSQNPRHKITKRGQNVTFRCDPISEHNRLYWYRQTLGQGPEFLTYFQNEAQLEKSRLLSDRFSAERPKGSFSTLEIQRTEQGDSAMYLCASSLVGQGRTDTQYFGPGTRLTVL.

V is TRBV10-3 and J is TRBJ2-7, with 7 bases identical to TRBD1. The CDR3 totals 18 residues. Trimming took 4 bases from V and 2 from J; bases not matched to a gene: 17. Germline V gene data show CDR1 as ENHRY and CDR2 as SYGVKD. CDR3 nucleotide sequence: TGTGCCATCAGTGTATCCGGGACAGCCACTACAACCCCCTACGAGCAGTACTTC. It encodes CAISVSGTATTTPYEQYF.

V is TRBV13 and J is TRBJ1-4; D ambiguous. V dropped 5 bases and J dropped 6 bases, with 16 bases sitting between them. Germline lookup yields CDR1 PRHDT and CDR2 FYEKMQ (reference sequence). This CDR3 spans 15 amino acids. The CDR3, as DNA: TGTGCCAGCAGCCGCCGAGTCAAGGCGGATGAAAAACTGTTTTTT. It encodes CASSRRVKADEKLFF.